This TCR beta chain stems from a study of T cell responses to AZD1222 COVID-19 vaccine. CDR1 is MDHEN, CDR2 SYDVKM, per germline. The CDR3 consists of 15 residues. With 5 bases clipped from V and 4 bases from J, the junction kept 7 bases outside the gene matches. Profiled with immunoSEQ multiplex PCR; TCRdb holds only in-frame clones, not every one. Of 150,000 or so clones listed, 92% are singletons. Material: peripheral blood, obtained 28 days after the second AZD1222 dose. This TCR derives from an adult who received the AZD1222 COVID-19 vaccine. The chain links TRBV28 to TRBJ1-5; 8 positions agree with TRBD1. CDR3 sequence reads: CASSPQGAGNQPQHF. CDR3 nucleotide sequence: TGTGCCAGCAGTCCTCAGGGGGCTGGTAATCAGCCCCAGCATTTT.